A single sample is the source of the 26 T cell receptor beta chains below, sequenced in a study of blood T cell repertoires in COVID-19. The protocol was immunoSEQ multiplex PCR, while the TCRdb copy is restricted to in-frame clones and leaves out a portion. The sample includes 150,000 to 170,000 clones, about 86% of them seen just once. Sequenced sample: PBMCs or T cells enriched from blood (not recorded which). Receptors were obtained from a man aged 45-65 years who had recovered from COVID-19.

The CDR3 spells CASSLVDENQPQHF. The CDR3, as DNA: TGTGCCAGCAGCTTAGTTGATGAGAATCAGCCCCAGCATTTT. J is TRBJ1-5 and V is TRBV7-9; D not certain. The V gene lost 1 base and the J gene lost 4 bases, with 8 bases spanning the gap. Germline CDR1 is SEHNR and CDR2 is FQNEAQ (reference sequence). The CDR3 spans 14 residues.

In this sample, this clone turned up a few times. The CDR3 region has the DNA TGTGCCAGACAGGGGGCGAACACCGGGGAGCTGTTTTTT. It specifies CARQGANTGELFF. This chain connects TRBV2 to TRBJ2-2; 8 nucleotides line up with TRBD1. The length of the CDR3 is 13 residues. J gave up 0 bases and V 9 bases, and 0 bases lay outside the gene matches. Germline V gene data show CDR1 as SNHLY and CDR2 as FYNNEI.

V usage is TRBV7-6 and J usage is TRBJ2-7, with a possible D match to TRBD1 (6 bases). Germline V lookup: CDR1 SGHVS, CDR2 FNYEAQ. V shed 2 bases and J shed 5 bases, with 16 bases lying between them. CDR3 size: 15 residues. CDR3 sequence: CASSLLMGAGNEQYF. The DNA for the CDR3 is TGTGCCAGCAGCTTATTGATGGGGGCAGGGAACGAGCAGTACTTC.

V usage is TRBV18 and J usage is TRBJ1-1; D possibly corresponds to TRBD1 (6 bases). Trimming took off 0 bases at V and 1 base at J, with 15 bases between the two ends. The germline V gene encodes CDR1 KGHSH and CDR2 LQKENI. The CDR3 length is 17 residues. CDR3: CASSPPFQGLTNTEAFF. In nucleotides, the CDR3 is TGTGCCAGCTCACCACCGTTTCAGGGGTTGACGAACACTGAAGCTTTCTTT. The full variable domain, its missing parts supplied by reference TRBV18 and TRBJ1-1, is NAGVMQNPRHLVRRRGQEARLRCSPMKGHSHVYWYRQLPEEGLKFMVYLQKENIIDESGMPKERFSAEFPKEGPSILRIQQVVRGDSAAYFCASSPPFQGLTNTEAFFGQGTRLTVV.

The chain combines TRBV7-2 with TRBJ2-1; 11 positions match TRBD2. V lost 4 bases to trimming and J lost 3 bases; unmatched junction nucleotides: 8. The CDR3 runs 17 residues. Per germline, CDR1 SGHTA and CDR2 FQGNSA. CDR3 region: CASSSLPGTSGYNEQFF. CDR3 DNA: TGTGCCAGCAGCTCCCTCCCCGGGACTAGCGGCTACAATGAGCAGTTCTTC.

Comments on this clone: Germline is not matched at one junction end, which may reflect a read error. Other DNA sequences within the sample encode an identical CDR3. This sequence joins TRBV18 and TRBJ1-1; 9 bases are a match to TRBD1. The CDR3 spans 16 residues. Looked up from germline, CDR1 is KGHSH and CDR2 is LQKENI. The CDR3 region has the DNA TGTGCTAGCTCCCCTGGGACAGGGAGGGTGAACACTGAAGCTTTCTTT. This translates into CASSPGTGRVNTEAFF.

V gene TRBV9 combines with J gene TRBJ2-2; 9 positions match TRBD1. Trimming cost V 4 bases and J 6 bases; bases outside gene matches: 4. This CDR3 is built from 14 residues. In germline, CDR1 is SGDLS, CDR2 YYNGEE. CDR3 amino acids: CASSFGQGSGELFF. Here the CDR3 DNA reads TGTGCCAGCAGCTTCGGACAGGGGTCCGGGGAGCTGTTTTTT.

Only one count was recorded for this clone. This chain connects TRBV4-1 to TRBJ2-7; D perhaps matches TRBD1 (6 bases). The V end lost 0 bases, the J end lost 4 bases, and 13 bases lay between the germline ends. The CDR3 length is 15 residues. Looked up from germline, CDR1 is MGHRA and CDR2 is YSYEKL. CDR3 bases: TGCGCCAGCAGCCAAGAACCCCAGGGACAATACGAGCAGTACTTC. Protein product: CASSQEPQGQYEQYF.

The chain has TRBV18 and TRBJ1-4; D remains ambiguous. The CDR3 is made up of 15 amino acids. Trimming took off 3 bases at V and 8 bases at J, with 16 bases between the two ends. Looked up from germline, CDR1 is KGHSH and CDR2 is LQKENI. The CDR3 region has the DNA TGTGCCAGCTCACCGCTGATTGGGGAGGCGGAAAAACTGTTTTTT. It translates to CASSPLIGEAEKLFF.

CDR3 nucleotide sequence: TGTGCCAGCAGGCGCGACAGGGGCACTGAAGCTTTCTTT. It translates to CASRRDRGTEAFF. This chain connects TRBV12-3 or TRBV12-4 to TRBJ1-1, with 8 bases identical to TRBD1. The CDR3 contains 13 residues. The V and J ends lost 6 bases and 4 bases, in that order; junction bases with no gene match: 4.

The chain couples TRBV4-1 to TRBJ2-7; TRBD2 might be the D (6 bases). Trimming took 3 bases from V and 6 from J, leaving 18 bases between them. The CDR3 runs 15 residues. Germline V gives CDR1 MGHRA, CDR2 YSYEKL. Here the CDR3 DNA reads TGCGCCAGCAGCCATACCCCCCCACCCGGGAGCGAGCAGTACTTC. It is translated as CASSHTPPPGSEQYF.

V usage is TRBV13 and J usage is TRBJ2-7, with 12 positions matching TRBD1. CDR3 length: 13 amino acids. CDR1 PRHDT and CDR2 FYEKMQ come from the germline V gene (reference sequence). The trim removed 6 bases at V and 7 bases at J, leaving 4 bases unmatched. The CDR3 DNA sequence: TGTGCCAGCAGTCGGGACAGGGGGCTTGAGCAGTACTTC. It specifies CASSRDRGLEQYF.

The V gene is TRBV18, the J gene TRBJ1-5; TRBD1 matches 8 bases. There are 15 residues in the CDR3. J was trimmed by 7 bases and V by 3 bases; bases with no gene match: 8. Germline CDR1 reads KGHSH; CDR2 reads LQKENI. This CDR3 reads CASSPDDRGRQPQHF. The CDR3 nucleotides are TGTGCCAGCTCACCCGACGACAGGGGACGACAGCCCCAGCATTTT.

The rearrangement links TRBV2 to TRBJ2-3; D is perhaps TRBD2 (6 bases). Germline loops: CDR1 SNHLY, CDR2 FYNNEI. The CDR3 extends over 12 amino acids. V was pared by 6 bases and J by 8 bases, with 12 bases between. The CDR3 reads CASRAEGGTQYF. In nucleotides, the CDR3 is TGTGCCAGCAGGGCGGAGGGAGGTACGCAGTATTTT. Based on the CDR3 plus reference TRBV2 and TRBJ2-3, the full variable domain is EPEVTQTPSHQVTQMGQEVILRCVPISNHLYFYWYRQILGQKVEFLVSFYNNEISEKSEIFDDQFSVERPDGSNFTLKIRSTKLEDSAMYFCASRAEGGTQYFGPGTRLTVL.

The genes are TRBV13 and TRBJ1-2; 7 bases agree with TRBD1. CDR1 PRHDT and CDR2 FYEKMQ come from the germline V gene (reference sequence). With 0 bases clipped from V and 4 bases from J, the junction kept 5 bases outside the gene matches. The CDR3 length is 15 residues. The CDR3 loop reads CASSLGGQILYGYTF. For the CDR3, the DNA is TGTGCCAGCAGCTTAGGGGGACAGATCCTCTATGGCTACACCTTC.

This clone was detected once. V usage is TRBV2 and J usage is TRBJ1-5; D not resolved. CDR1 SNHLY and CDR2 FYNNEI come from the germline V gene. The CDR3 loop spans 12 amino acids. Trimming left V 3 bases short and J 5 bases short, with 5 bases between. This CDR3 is CASSDPDQPQHF. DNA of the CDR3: TGTGCCAGCAGTGACCCGGATCAGCCCCAGCATTTT.

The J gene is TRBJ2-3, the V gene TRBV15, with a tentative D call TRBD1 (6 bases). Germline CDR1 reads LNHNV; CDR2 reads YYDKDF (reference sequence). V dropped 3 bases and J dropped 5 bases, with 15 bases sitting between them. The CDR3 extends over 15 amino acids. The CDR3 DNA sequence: TGTGCCACCAGCAGCCTTCCTAACAGGGAAGATACGCAGTATTTT. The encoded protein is CATSSLPNREDTQYF.

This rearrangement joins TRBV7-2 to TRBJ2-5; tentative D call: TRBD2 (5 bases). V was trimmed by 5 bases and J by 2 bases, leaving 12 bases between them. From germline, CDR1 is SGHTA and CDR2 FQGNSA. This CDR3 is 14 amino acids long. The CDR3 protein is CASSQTRAQETQYF. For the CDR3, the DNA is TGTGCCAGCAGCCAAACTAGGGCTCAAGAGACCCAGTACTTC.

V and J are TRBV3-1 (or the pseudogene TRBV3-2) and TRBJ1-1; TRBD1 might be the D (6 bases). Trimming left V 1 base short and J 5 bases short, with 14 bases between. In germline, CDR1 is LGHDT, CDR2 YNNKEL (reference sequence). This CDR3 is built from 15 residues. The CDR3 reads CASSQVPQGGTEAFF. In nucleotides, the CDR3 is TGTGCCAGCAGCCAAGTTCCTCAAGGGGGAACTGAAGCTTTCTTT.

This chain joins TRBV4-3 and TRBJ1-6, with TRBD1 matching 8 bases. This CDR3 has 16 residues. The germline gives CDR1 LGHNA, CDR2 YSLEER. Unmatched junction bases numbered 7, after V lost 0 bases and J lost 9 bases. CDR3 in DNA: TGCGCCAGCAGCCAAGATCTGTCAGGGGGCAGTTCACCCCTCCACTTT. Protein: CASSQDLSGGSSPLHF.

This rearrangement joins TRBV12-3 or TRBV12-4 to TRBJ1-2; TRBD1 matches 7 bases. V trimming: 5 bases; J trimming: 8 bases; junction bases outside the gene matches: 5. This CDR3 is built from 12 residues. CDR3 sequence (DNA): TGTGCCAGCAGTACAGGGGTAGCGGGCTACACCTTC. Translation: CASSTGVAGYTF.

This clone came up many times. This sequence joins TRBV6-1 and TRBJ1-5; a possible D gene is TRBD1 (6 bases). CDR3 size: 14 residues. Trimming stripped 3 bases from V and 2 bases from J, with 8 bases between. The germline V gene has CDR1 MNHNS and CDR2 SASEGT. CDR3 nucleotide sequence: TGTGCCAGCAGTGAGGGGGCAGGCAATCAGCCCCAGCATTTT. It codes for CASSEGAGNQPQHF.

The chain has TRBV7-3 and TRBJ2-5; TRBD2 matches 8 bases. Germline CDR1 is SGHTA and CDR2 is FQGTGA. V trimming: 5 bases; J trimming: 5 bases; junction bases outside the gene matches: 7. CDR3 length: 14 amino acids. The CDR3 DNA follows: TGTGCCAGCAGCCCCGGGGGGGCCGGGGAGACCCAGTACTTC. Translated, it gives CASSPGGAGETQYF.

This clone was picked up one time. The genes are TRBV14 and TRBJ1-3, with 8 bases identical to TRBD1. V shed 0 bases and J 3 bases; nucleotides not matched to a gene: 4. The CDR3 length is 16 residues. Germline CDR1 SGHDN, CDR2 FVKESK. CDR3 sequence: CASSQDTGGYGNTIYF. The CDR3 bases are TGTGCCAGCAGCCAAGACACAGGGGGTTATGGAAACACCATATATTTT.

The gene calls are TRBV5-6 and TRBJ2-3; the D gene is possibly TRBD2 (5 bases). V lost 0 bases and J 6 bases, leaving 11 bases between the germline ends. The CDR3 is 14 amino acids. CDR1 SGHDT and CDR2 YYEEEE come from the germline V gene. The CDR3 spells CASSLGGLGDTQYF. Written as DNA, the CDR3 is TGTGCCAGCAGCTTGGGAGGGCTTGGGGATACGCAGTATTTT. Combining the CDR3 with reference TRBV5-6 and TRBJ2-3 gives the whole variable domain DAGVTQSPTHLIKTRGQQVTLRCSPKSGHDTVSWYQQALGQGPQFIFQYYEEEERQRGNFPDRFSGHQFPNYSSELNVNALLLGDSALYLCASSLGGLGDTQYFGPGTRLTVL.

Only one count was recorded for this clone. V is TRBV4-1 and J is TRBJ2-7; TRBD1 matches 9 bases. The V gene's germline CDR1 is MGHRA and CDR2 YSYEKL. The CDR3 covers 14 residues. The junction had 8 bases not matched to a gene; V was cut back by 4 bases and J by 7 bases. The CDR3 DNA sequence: TGCGCCAGCAGCCTCGGACAGGGGACTGGTGAGCAGTACTTC. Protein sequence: CASSLGQGTGEQYF.